Following are 27 T cell receptor beta chains from one sample sequenced in a study of blood T cell repertoires in COVID-19. The table came from immunoSEQ multiplex PCR; TCRdb's copy has only in-frame clones and leaves some out. This sample has approximately 310,000 clones, with 87% found just once. Specimen: peripheral blood. These receptors all stem from a man in his fifties or sixties with active or convalescent COVID-19.

V is TRBV6-5 and J is TRBJ2-7, with TRBD1 identical over 7 bases. V lost 2 bases to trimming and J lost 2 bases; unmatched junction nucleotides: 6. Germline CDR1 reads MNHEY; CDR2 reads SVGAGI. The CDR3 runs to 15 residues. CDR3 sequence (DNA): TGTGCCAGCAGTTACGCAGGGGGTAGCCCCTACGAGCAGTACTTC. Protein product: CASSYAGGSPYEQYF.

The CDR3 loop is CASSLAPGTGGYEQYF. The DNA of the CDR3 is TGTGCCAGCAGCTTAGCTCCCGGGACAGGGGGATACGAGCAGTACTTC. The rearrangement joins TRBV7-2 to TRBJ2-7; 11 bases fit TRBD1. This CDR3 has 16 amino acids. Germline V gene data show CDR1 as SGHTA and CDR2 as FQGNSA. Trimming cost V 0 bases and J 4 bases; bases outside gene matches: 5.

The rearrangement links TRBV7-8 to TRBJ1-1; no clear D gene. The ends were cut back, 1 base at V and 11 bases at J, with 11 bases in the middle. The CDR3 length is 12 residues. Germline CDR1 reads SGHVS; CDR2 reads FQNEAQ. The CDR3 region is CASSLGTAGAFF. CDR3 in DNA: TGTGCCAGCAGCTTAGGAACAGCTGGGGCTTTCTTT.

V is TRBV4-3 and J is TRBJ1-3, with TRBD1 matching over 7 bases. The V segment lost 3 bases and the J segment 2 bases; nucleotides outside the gene matches: 7. CDR3 length: 16 amino acids. Germline assignment: CDR1 LGHNA and CDR2 YSLEER. The CDR3 spells CASSQDTGETGNTIYF. Written as DNA, the CDR3 is TGCGCCAGCAGCCAGGACACAGGGGAAACTGGAAACACCATATATTTT.

This rearrangement joins TRBV6-5 to TRBJ1-2, with TRBD1 matching over 7 bases. The V and J ends lost 6 bases and 9 bases, in that order; junction bases with no gene match: 16. Germline V gene sequence: CDR1 MNHEY, CDR2 SVGAGI. CDR3 size: 15 residues. The DNA for the CDR3 is TGTGCCAGCAGCCGTAAACCGGGACAGCCTTTAAGCTACACCTTC. Translation: CASSRKPGQPLSYTF.

The CDR3 bases are TGTGCCAGCAGCTTAGTAGGCGGGAGGGGAGGGTGGAATGAGCAGTTCTTC. Translated, it gives CASSLVGGRGGWNEQFF. The chain uses TRBV7-2 and TRBJ2-1; 9 nucleotides match TRBD2. The CDR3 covers 17 residues. The trim removed 1 base at V and 7 bases at J, leaving 11 bases unmatched. CDR1 SGHTA and CDR2 FQGNSA come from the germline V gene.

This chain joins TRBV28 and TRBJ1-1; no clear D. The CDR3 loop spans 15 amino acids. From germline, CDR1 is MDHEN and CDR2 SYDVKM. Trimming removed 4 bases from V and 0 bases from J, with 12 bases in between. The CDR3: CASSSAGDMNTEAFF. Written as DNA, the CDR3 is TGTGCCAGCAGTTCCGCCGGTGACATGAACACTGAAGCTTTCTTT. Complete variable domain (other parts from reference TRBV28 and TRBJ1-1): DVKVTQSSRYLVKRTGEKVFLECVQDMDHENMFWYRQDPGLGLRLIYFSYDVKMKEKGDIPEGYSVSREKKERFSLILESASTNQTSMYLCASSSAGDMNTEAFFGQGTRLTVV.

V is TRBV28 and J is TRBJ2-1, with unresolved D. Between the trimmed V and J ends, which lost 8 bases and 7 bases, there was a span of 15 bases. CDR1 is MDHEN and CDR2 is SYDVKM in the germline V gene. The CDR3 length is 13 residues. The CDR3 is CASGLIAKNEQFF. The CDR3 region has the DNA TGTGCCAGCGGCCTCATAGCTAAAAATGAGCAGTTCTTC.

The chain links TRBV18 to TRBJ2-5; TRBD2 might be the D (5 bases). From germline, CDR1 is KGHSH and CDR2 LQKENI. V lost 4 bases to trimming and J lost 2 bases, with 8 bases between them. CDR3 length equals 13 residues. Here the CDR3 reads CASSRGQQETQYF. The CDR3, as DNA: TGTGCCAGCTCACGCGGGCAGCAAGAGACCCAGTACTTC.

The rearrangement links TRBV18 to TRBJ2-5, with 7 bases lining up with TRBD1. Looked up from germline, CDR1 is KGHSH and CDR2 is LQKENI. CDR3 size: 14 residues. The V segment lost 1 base and the J segment 2 bases; nucleotides outside the gene matches: 1. The CDR3 DNA reads as TGTGCCAGCTCACCACGACAGGGTCAAGAGACCCAGTACTTC. Translated, it gives CASSPRQGQETQYF.

The V and J genes are TRBV28 and TRBJ1-5, with 8 nucleotides matching TRBD1. The V segment lost 5 bases and the J segment 9 bases; nucleotides outside the gene matches: 9. The germline V gene has CDR1 MDHEN and CDR2 SYDVKM. The length of the CDR3 is 14 residues. The CDR3 DNA follows: TGTGCCAGCAGTCCTGGACAGGGCCCACGGCCCCAGCATTTT. Amino acid sequence: CASSPGQGPRPQHF. The whole variable domain, filled in from reference TRBV28 and TRBJ1-5, reads DVKVTQSSRYLVKRTGEKVFLECVQDMDHENMFWYRQDPGLGLRLIYFSYDVKMKEKGDIPEGYSVSREKKERFSLILESASTNQTSMYLCASSPGQGPRPQHFGDGTRLSIL.

In its sample, this clone was seen once. CDR3 coding DNA: TGTGCCAGCAGCGTAGAGCAGGACAGGGACACTGAAGCTTTCTTT. Protein product: CASSVEQDRDTEAFF. V is TRBV9 and J is TRBJ1-1; 8 bases map to TRBD1. This CDR3 spans 15 amino acids. After removal of 0 bases from V and 3 bases from J, the junction contained 4 bases not matched to a gene. Germline CDR1 is SGDLS and CDR2 is YYNGEE.

V usage is TRBV3-1 (or the pseudogene TRBV3-2) and J usage is TRBJ1-1; D is uncertain. This CDR3 has 14 residues. Germline CDR1 and CDR2: LGHDT and YNNKEL (reference sequence). Between the trimmed V and J ends, which lost 0 bases and 1 base, there was a span of 6 bases. CDR3 region: CASSQDLTNTEAFF. The CDR3 nucleotides read TGTGCCAGCAGCCAAGATCTAACGAACACTGAAGCTTTCTTT.

V gene TRBV27 combines with J gene TRBJ2-7; 8 bases are shared with TRBD1. The CDR3 is 16 residues long. The germline gives CDR1 MNHEY, CDR2 SMNVEV (reference sequence). V shed 3 bases and J 0 bases; nucleotides not matched to a gene: 7. DNA of the CDR3: TGTGCCAGCAGTTTTGGGACAGGTAGGAGCTCCTACGAGCAGTACTTC. Translation: CASSFGTGRSSYEQYF.

The V gene is TRBV6-1, the J gene TRBJ2-4; tentatively, D is TRBD2 (6 bases). Germline lookup yields CDR1 MNHNS and CDR2 SASEGT. V lost 1 base, J lost 0 bases, and 10 bases lay in between. This CDR3 region has 16 residues. The CDR3 loop is CASSEGGGLAKNIQYF. The CDR3 bases are TGTGCCAGCAGTGAAGGGGGAGGTCTAGCCAAAAACATTCAGTACTTC.

This chain joins TRBV6-5 and TRBJ2-3; the D gene is possibly TRBD1 (5 bases). The CDR3 contains 12 residues. CDR1 and CDR2 (germline): MNHEY, SVGAGI. V lost 8 bases and J lost 5, with 11 bases in between. CDR3 nucleotide sequence: TGTGCCAGCGGGGTCAGGGAAGATACGCAGTATTTT. This translates into CASGVREDTQYF.

This clone was seen only a few times. The genes are TRBV14 and TRBJ1-1; D is unclear. The germline V gene encodes CDR1 SGHDN and CDR2 FVKESK. The CDR3 sequence is 14 residues long. The germline V and J ends were trimmed by 1 base and 13 bases, with 19 bases remaining between them. CDR3 DNA: TGTGCCAGCAGCCAAGGGGTAAACACCAGACTGGTTTTCTTT. Its protein is CASSQGVNTRLVFF. Full variable domain (rest looked up from reference TRBV14 and TRBJ1-1): EAGVTQFPSHSVIEKGQTVTLRCDPISGHDNLYWYRRVMGKEIKFLLHFVKESKQDESGMPNNRFLAERTGGTYSTLKVQPAELEDSGVYFCASSQGVNTRLVFFGQGTRLTVV.

The chain is built from TRBV28 and TRBJ1-1; D is perhaps TRBD1 (6 bases). V was clipped by 3 bases and J by 0 bases, with 17 bases between them. The length of the CDR3 is 17 residues. Germline V gene data show CDR1 as MDHEN and CDR2 as SYDVKM. The DNA for the CDR3 is TGTGCCAGCAGTTTTGCGGGGCAGGGGAGGGTGAACACTGAAGCTTTCTTT. It translates to CASSFAGQGRVNTEAFF.

The sample holds a few counts of this clone. The rearrangement uses TRBV24-1 and TRBJ2-1, with D possibly TRBD1 on 5 matching bases. The ends were cut back, 9 bases at V and 6 bases at J, with 5 bases in the middle. CDR3 length equals 10 residues. CDR1 and CDR2 (germline): KGHDR, SFDVKD. DNA for the CDR3: TGTGCCACCCAGGGCAATGAGCAGTTCTTC. Protein product: CATQGNEQFF.

CDR3 sequence reads: CASSHLAGGTGGELFF. The CDR3 DNA reads TGTGCCAGCAGCCATTTAGCGGGAGGAACGGGCGGGGAGCTGTTTTTT. The V gene is TRBV7-6, the J gene TRBJ2-2; 10 nucleotides line up with TRBD2. This CDR3 contains 16 residues. V was pared by 5 bases and J by 7 bases, with 10 bases of the junction left unmatched. Germline CDR1 is SGHVS and CDR2 is FNYEAQ.

This clone occurred many times. The CDR3 loop is CALRAGGPETGELFF. CDR3 nucleotides: TGTGCCTTACGAGCGGGAGGGCCGGAAACCGGGGAGCTGTTTTTT. The chain couples TRBV30 to TRBJ2-2; the match to TRBD2 covers 10 bases. This CDR3 comprises 15 residues. Trimming at V came to 7 bases and at J to 5 bases, leaving 10 bases not matched to a gene. Germline V gene sequence: CDR1 GTSNPN, CDR2 SVGIG (reference sequence).

The chain employs TRBV7-2 and TRBJ1-3; the D gene is possibly TRBD1 (5 bases). The ends were cut back, 7 bases at V and 0 bases at J, with 13 bases in the middle. CDR3 length: 15 residues. Germline CDR1 reads SGHTA; CDR2 reads FQGNSA. The CDR3 spells CASTRPGLSGNTIYF. The CDR3 nucleotides are TGTGCCAGCACCCGGCCAGGGCTCTCTGGAAACACCATATATTTT. Full variable domain (outside the CDR3, taken from reference TRBV7-2 and TRBJ1-3): GAGVSQSPSNKVTEKGKDVELRCDPISGHTALYWYRQSLGQGLEFLIYFQGNSAPDKSGLPSDRFSAERTGGSVSTLTIQRTQQEDSAVYLCASTRPGLSGNTIYFGEGSWLTVV.

V and J are TRBV19 and TRBJ2-1; TRBD2 might be the D (7 bases). V was trimmed by 10 bases and J by 4 bases, leaving 14 bases between them. Germline V gene data show CDR1 as LNHDA and CDR2 as SQIVND (reference sequence). CDR3 length: 13 residues. CDR3 DNA sequence: TGTGCCACTCGGGGGCGGGGGTACAATGAGCAGTTCTTC. It translates to CATRGRGYNEQFF.

Only a few counts were recorded for this clone. This chain uses TRBV14 with TRBJ1-1; 8 bases map to TRBD1. The CDR3 extends over 14 amino acids. Trimming cost V 4 bases and J 3 bases; bases outside gene matches: 4. Germline loops: CDR1 SGHDN, CDR2 FVKESK. CDR3 nucleotide sequence: TGTGCCAGCAGCCGGACAGGGTCTGACACTGAAGCTTTCTTT. This gives the protein CASSRTGSDTEAFF.

V usage is TRBV28 and J usage is TRBJ2-1; 7 bases agree with TRBD1. Germline CDR1 and CDR2: MDHEN and SYDVKM. This CDR3 is built from 15 residues. J gave up 2 bases and V 4 bases, and 5 bases lay outside the gene matches. The CDR3 spells CASSSTGTTYNEQFF. The CDR3 DNA reads as TGTGCCAGCAGTTCGACAGGGACCACCTACAATGAGCAGTTCTTC.

The chain combines TRBV18 with TRBJ2-1; TRBD2 might be the D (6 bases). Trimming stripped 0 bases from V and 2 bases from J, with 14 bases between. There are 17 residues in the CDR3. Looked up from germline, CDR1 is KGHSH and CDR2 is LQKENI. The CDR3 DNA follows: TGTGCCAGCTCACCACCCCGGGACTCGCCGACCTACAATGAGCAGTTCTTC. Its protein product is CASSPPRDSPTYNEQFF.

The rearrangement uses TRBV18 and TRBJ2-3, with D unclear. Germline lookup yields CDR1 KGHSH and CDR2 LQKENI. This CDR3 comprises 14 residues. The V end lost 6 bases, the J end lost 0 bases, and 10 bases lay between the germline ends. CDR3 nucleotides: TGTGCCAGCTCCCCAACTCCCAGCACAGATACGCAGTATTTT. This translates into CASSPTPSTDTQYF.